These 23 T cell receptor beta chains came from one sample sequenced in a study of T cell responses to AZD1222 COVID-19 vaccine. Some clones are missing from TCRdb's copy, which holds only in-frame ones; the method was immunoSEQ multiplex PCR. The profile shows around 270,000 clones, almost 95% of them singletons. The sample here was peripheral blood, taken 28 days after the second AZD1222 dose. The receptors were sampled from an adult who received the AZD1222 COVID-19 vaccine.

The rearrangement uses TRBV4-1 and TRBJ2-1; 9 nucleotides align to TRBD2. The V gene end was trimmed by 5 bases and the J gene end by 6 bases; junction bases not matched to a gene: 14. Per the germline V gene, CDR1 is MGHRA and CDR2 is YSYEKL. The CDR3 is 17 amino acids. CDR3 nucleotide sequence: TGCGCCAGCAGCACGCGTAGACTAGCGGCGACCCCCAATGAGCAGTTCTTC. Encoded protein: CASSTRRLAATPNEQFF.

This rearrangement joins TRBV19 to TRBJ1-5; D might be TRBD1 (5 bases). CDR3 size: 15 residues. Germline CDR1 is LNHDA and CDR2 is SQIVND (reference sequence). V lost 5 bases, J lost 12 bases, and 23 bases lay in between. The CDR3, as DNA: TGTGCCAGTAGTCTACAGGCCCATCGAGATCAAGGCCAGCATTTT. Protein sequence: CASSLQAHRDQGQHF. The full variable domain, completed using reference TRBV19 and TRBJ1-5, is DGGITQSPKYLFRKEGQNVTLSCEQNLNHDAMYWYRQDPGQGLRLIYYSQIVNDFQKGDIAEGYSVSREKKESFPLTVTSAQKNPTAFYLCASSLQAHRDQGQHFGDGTRLSIL.

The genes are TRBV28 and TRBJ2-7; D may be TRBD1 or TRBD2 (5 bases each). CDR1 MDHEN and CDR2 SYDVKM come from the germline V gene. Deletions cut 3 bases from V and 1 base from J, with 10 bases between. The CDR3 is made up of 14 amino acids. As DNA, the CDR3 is TGTGCCAGCAGTTTTTGGGGGTTGTCCTACGAGCAGTACTTC. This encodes CASSFWGLSYEQYF.

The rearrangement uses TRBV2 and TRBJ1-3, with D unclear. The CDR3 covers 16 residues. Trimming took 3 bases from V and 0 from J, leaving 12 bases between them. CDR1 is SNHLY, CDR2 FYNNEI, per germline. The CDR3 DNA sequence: TGTGCCAGCAGTGAGCAGGCAGGTCTCTCTGGAAACACCATATATTTT. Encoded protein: CASSEQAGLSGNTIYF.

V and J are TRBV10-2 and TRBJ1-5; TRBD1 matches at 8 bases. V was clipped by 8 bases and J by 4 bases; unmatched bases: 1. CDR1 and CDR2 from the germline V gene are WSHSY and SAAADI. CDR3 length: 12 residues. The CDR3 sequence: CASGQGNQPQHF. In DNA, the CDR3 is TGCGCCAGCGGACAGGGTAATCAGCCCCAGCATTTT.

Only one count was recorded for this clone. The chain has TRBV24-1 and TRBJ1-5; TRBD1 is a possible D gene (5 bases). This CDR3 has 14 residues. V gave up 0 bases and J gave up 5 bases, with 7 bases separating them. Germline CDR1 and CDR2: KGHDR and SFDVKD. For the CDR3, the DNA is TGTGCCACCAGTGATTTGGACAGTCATCAGCCCCAGCATTTT. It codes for CATSDLDSHQPQHF.

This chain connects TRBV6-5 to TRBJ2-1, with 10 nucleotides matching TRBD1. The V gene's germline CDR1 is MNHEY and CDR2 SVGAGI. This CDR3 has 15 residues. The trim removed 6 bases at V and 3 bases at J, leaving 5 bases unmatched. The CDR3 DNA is TGTGCCAGCAGCCCCCGGACAGGGGGCTACAATGAGCAGTTCTTC. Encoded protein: CASSPRTGGYNEQFF.

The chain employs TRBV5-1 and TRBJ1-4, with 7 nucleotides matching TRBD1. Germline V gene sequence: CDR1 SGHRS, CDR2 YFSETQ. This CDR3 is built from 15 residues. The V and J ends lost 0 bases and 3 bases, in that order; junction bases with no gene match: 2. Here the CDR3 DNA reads TGCGCCAGCAGCTTGGCCGGACAGGCTAATGAAAAACTGTTTTTT. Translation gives CASSLAGQANEKLFF. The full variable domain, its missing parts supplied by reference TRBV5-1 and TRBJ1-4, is KAGVTQTPRYLIKTRGQQVTLSCSPISGHRSVSWYQQTPGQGLQFLFEYFSETQRNKGNFPGRFSGRQFSNSRSEMNVSTLELGDSALYLCASSLAGQANEKLFFGSGTQLSVL.

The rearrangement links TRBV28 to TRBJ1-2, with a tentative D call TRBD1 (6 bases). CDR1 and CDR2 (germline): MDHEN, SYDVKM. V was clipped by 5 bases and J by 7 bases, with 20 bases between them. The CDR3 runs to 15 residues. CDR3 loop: CASSPRGGARSGYTF. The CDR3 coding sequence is TGTGCCAGCAGTCCCCGCGGGGGCGCTCGGAGTGGCTACACCTTC.

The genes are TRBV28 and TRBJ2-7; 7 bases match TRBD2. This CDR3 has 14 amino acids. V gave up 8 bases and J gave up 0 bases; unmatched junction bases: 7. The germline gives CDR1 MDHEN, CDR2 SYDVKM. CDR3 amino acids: CASRDREDSYEQYF. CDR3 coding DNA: TGTGCCAGCCGCGACCGGGAGGACTCCTACGAGCAGTACTTC.

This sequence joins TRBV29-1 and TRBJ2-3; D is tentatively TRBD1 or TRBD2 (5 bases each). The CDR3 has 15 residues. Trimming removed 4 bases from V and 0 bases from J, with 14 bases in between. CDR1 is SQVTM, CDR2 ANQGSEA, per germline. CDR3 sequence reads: CSVVEGTFSTDTQYF. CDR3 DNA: TGCAGCGTTGTTGAAGGGACGTTCAGCACAGATACGCAGTATTTT.

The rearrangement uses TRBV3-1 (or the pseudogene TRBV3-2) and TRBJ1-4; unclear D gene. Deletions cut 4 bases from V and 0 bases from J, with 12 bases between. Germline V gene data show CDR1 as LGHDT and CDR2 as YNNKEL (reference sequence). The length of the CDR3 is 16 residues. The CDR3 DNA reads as TGTGCCAGCAGCCTGAACCCAATGGCAACTAATGAAAAACTGTTTTTT. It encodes CASSLNPMATNEKLFF.

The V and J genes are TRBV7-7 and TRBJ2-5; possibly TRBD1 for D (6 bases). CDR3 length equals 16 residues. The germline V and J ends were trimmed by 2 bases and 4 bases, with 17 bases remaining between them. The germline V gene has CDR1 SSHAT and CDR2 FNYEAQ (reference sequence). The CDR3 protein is CASSLSPGQRGETQYF. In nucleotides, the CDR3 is TGTGCCAGCAGCTTATCACCGGGACAAAGGGGAGAGACCCAGTACTTC.

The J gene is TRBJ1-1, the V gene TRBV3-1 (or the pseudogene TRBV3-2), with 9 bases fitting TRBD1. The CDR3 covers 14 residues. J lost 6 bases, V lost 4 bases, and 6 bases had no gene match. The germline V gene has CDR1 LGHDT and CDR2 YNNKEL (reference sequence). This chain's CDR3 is CASSRQGDRSEAFF. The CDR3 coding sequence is TGTGCCAGCAGCCGACAGGGGGATCGGTCTGAAGCTTTCTTT.

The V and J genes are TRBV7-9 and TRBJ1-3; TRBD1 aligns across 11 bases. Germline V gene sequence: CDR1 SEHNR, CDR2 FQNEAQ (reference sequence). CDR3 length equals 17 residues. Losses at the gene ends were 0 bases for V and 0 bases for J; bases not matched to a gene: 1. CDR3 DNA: TGTGCCAGCAGCTTAGCGGGGACAGGGGGCTCTGGAAACACCATATATTTT. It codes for CASSLAGTGGSGNTIYF.

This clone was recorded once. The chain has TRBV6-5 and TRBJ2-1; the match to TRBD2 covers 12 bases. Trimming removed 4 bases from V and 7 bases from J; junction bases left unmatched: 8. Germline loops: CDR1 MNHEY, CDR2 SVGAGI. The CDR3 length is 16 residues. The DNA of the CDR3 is TGTGCCAGCAGTTGGGGACTAGCGGGCTCTCGGAATGAGCAGTTCTTC. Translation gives CASSWGLAGSRNEQFF.

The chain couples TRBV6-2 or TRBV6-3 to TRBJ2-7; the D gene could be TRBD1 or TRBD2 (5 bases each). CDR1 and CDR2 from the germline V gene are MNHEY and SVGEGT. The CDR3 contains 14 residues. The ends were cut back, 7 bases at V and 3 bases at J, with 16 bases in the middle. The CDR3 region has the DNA TGTGCCAGCACCCCTCCGGGGACCAACTACGAGCAGTACTTC. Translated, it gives CASTPPGTNYEQYF.

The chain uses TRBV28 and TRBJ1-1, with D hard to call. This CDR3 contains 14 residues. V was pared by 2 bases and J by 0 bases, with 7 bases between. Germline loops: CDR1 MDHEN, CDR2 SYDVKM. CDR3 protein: CASSLTAMNTEAFF. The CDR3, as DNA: TGTGCCAGCAGTTTAACAGCCATGAACACTGAAGCTTTCTTT.

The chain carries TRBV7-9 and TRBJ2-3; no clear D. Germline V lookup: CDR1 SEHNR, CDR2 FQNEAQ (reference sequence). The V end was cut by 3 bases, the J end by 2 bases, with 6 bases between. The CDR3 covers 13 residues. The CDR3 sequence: CASSLTPTDTQYF. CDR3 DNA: TGTGCCAGCAGCTTGACTCCCACAGATACGCAGTATTTT. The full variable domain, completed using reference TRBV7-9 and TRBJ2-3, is DTGVSQNPRHKITKRGQNVTFRCDPISEHNRLYWYRQTLGQGPEFLTYFQNEAQLEKSRLLSDRFSAERPKGSFSTLEIQRTEQGDSAMYLCASSLTPTDTQYFGPGTRLTVL.

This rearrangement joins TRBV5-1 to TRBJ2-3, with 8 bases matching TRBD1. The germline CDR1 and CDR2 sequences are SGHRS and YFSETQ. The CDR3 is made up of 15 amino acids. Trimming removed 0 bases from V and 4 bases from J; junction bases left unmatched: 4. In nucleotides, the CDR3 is TGCGCCAGCAGCTTGGTACAGGGGGGATCAGATACGCAGTATTTT. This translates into CASSLVQGGSDTQYF. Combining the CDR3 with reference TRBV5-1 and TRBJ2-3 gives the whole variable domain KAGVTQTPRYLIKTRGQQVTLSCSPISGHRSVSWYQQTPGQGLQFLFEYFSETQRNKGNFPGRFSGRQFSNSRSEMNVSTLELGDSALYLCASSLVQGGSDTQYFGPGTRLTVL.

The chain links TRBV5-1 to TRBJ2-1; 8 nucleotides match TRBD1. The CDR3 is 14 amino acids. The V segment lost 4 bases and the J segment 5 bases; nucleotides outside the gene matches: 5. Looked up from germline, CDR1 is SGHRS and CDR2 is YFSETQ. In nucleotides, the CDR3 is TGCGCCAGCAGCGCCGGGACAGGTAACAATGAGCAGTTCTTC. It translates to CASSAGTGNNEQFF.

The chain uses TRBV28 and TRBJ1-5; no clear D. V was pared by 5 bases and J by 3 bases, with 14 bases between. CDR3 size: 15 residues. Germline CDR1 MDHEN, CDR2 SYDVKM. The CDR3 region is CASSRGDQPNQPQHF. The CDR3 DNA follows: TGTGCCAGCAGTAGAGGAGACCAACCCAATCAGCCCCAGCATTTT.

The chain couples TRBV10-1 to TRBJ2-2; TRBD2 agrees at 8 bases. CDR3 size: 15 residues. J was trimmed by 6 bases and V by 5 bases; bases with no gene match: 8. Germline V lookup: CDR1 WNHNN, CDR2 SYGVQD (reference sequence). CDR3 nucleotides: TGCGCCAGCAGTAACTCCGCGGGGGGCCCCGGGGAGCTGTTTTTT. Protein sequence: CASSNSAGGPGELFF.